The 9 T cell receptor beta chains below come from one sample, sequenced in a study of blood T cell repertoires in COVID-19. The assay was immunoSEQ multiplex PCR, and TCRdb's table has in-frame clones only and misses some. This sample has some 180,000 clones; 88% occur once, and the top ten carry 6%. The specimen sequenced was peripheral blood. The source of these receptors is a man between 40 and 49 years old with active or convalescent COVID-19.

The chain joins TRBV28 to TRBJ2-7; TRBD1 agrees at 9 bases. The CDR3 totals 13 residues. V trimming: 10 bases; J trimming: 0 bases; junction bases outside the gene matches: 4. Germline assignment: CDR1 MDHEN and CDR2 SYDVKM. This CDR3 reads CATTGGFSYEQYF. CDR3 bases: TGTGCCACGACAGGGGGATTCTCCTACGAGCAGTACTTC.

Here the CDR3 reads CASSEDRDQPQHF. Written as DNA, the CDR3 is TGTGCCAGCAGCGAGGACAGAGATCAGCCCCAGCATTTT. The chain couples TRBV27 to TRBJ1-5; TRBD1 is a possible D gene (6 bases). With 6 bases removed from V and 5 bases from J, the gap between germline ends came to 11 bases. In germline, CDR1 is MNHEY, CDR2 SMNVEV (reference sequence). This CDR3 has 13 amino acids.

This CDR3 reads CASSTTGSNTEAFF. The CDR3 region has the DNA TGTGCCAGCAGTACCACAGGGAGTAACACTGAAGCTTTCTTT. The V call is TRBV6-2 or TRBV6-3, the J call TRBJ1-1; possibly TRBD1 for D (6 bases). The V gene lost 5 bases and the J gene lost 2 bases, with 12 bases spanning the gap. Germline V gene lookup returns CDR1 MNHEY and CDR2 SVGEGT. The CDR3 loop spans 14 amino acids.

The rearrangement uses TRBV4-1 and TRBJ2-5; TRBD1 aligns across 10 bases. The CDR3 is 15 amino acids. The V gene end was trimmed by 4 bases and the J gene end by 7 bases; junction bases not matched to a gene: 9. Germline CDR1 reads MGHRA; CDR2 reads YSYEKL. DNA for the CDR3: TGCGCCAGCAGCCTGAGACAGGGGGCTGGAGCGACCCAGTACTTC. Amino acid sequence: CASSLRQGAGATQYF.

This chain joins TRBV19 and TRBJ1-5, with 7 positions matching TRBD1. CDR1 and CDR2 (germline): LNHDA, SQIVND (reference sequence). The CDR3 is 15 residues long. V trimming: 5 bases; J trimming: 6 bases; junction bases outside the gene matches: 10. CDR3 nucleotide sequence: TGTGCCAGTAGTCACGGGGACAGTGTCCGTCAGCCCCAGCATTTT. Its protein is CASSHGDSVRQPQHF.

This clone was picked up one time. The J gene is TRBJ2-5, the V gene TRBV19; TRBD2 aligns across 9 bases. CDR1 is LNHDA, CDR2 SQIVND, per germline (reference sequence). This CDR3 spans 16 amino acids. Germline trimming cut 1 base from V and 5 bases from J; bases unmatched to any gene: 8. The CDR3 is CASSIAAAGGLETQYF. In nucleotides, the CDR3 is TGTGCCAGTAGTATAGCGGCAGCGGGGGGCCTTGAGACCCAGTACTTC.

This clone was picked up one time. This chain links TRBV25-1 with TRBJ1-2, with TRBD1 as a possible D gene (6 bases). This CDR3 region has 16 residues. Germline-derived CDR1 and CDR2 are MGHDK and SYGVNS. V lost 2 bases, J lost 0 bases, and 13 bases lay in between. The CDR3 DNA reads as TGTGCCAGCAGTGAAGACCAGGGACATTCTAACTATGGCTACACCTTC. Translated, it gives CASSEDQGHSNYGYTF.

J is TRBJ2-3 and V is TRBV6-5; perhaps TRBD2 as D (5 bases). CDR1 and CDR2 (germline): MNHEY, SVGAGI. This CDR3 spans 15 amino acids. Trimming removed 5 bases from V and 0 bases from J, with 12 bases in between. The CDR3 spells CASSSGRTSTDTQYF. The CDR3 DNA reads TGTGCCAGCAGTAGTGGCAGGACTAGCACAGATACGCAGTATTTT.

The V gene is TRBV7-9, the J gene TRBJ2-7; TRBD1 matches 9 bases. CDR1 SEHNR and CDR2 FQNEAQ come from the germline V gene (reference sequence). The trim removed 3 bases at V and 6 bases at J, leaving 9 bases unmatched. This CDR3 region has 15 residues. DNA of the CDR3: TGTGCCAGCAGCTTCAGTTCTGGGACAGGGACCGAGCAGTACTTC. It codes for CASSFSSGTGTEQYF.